The 19 T cell receptor beta chains reported below all come from one sample, sequenced in a study of cytotoxic CD8 clonotypes in ibrutinib-treated CLL. Produced via immunoSEQ multiplex PCR; TCRdb's table is partial and in-frame only. The sample lists about 50,000 clones, 50% to 60% occurring once. Sequenced here: PBMCs, sampled at disease progression, from a patient treated with ibrutinib. The receptor set was obtained from a human donor with chronic lymphocytic leukemia.

This clone was recorded only once. The sample holds other DNA sequences that translate to the same CDR3. This sequence joins TRBV5-1 and TRBJ1-4; 7 bases are a match to TRBD1. Per the germline V gene, CDR1 is SGHRS and CDR2 is YFSETQ. V dropped 2 bases and J dropped 0; count of bases not matched to a gene: 1. The CDR3 runs 15 residues. CDR3 residues: CASSLGGTTNEKLFF. In DNA form, the CDR3 reads TGCGCCAGCAGCTTAGGGGGCACAACTAATGAAAAACTGTTTTTT.

The V and J genes are TRBV10-3 and TRBJ1-2, with D hard to call. The CDR3 extends over 9 amino acids. The V gene's germline CDR1 is ENHRY and CDR2 SYGVKD. V gave up 8 bases and J gave up 13 bases, with 11 bases separating them. CDR3 residues: CAIGSAATF. In DNA form, the CDR3 reads TGTGCCATCGGGAGCGCCGCCACCTTC.

This clone was detected a few times. The genes are TRBV6-1 and TRBJ1-2; D is perhaps TRBD1 (5 bases). V lost 3 bases and J lost 5, with 13 bases in between. Germline V gives CDR1 MNHNS, CDR2 SASEGT. The CDR3 is made up of 14 amino acids. The CDR3 DNA reads TGTGCCAGCAGTGACTTCAGGGTGGGGTATGGCTACACCTTC. Amino acids: CASSDFRVGYGYTF.

This clone was seen more than once but under ten times. The chain carries TRBV25-1 and TRBJ1-5; 8 nucleotides align to TRBD1. With 3 bases clipped from V and 8 bases from J, the junction kept 6 bases outside the gene matches. The CDR3 covers 14 residues. Germline loops: CDR1 MGHDK, CDR2 SYGVNS. CDR3 coding DNA: TGTGCCAGCAGTGATCGGCAGGGGGCTAAGCCCCAGCATTTT. Translated: CASSDRQGAKPQHF. Drawing the rest from reference TRBV25-1 and TRBJ1-5, the complete variable domain is EADIYQTPRYLVIGTGKKITLECSQTMGHDKMYWYQQDPGMELHLIHYSYGVNSTEKGDLSSESTVSRIRTEHFPLTLESARPSHTSQYLCASSDRQGAKPQHFGDGTRLSIL.

V is TRBV30 and J is TRBJ2-2, with D possibly matching TRBD2 (6 bases). Trimming took off 0 bases at V and 7 bases at J, with 18 bases between the two ends. CDR3 length: 16 amino acids. CDR1 and CDR2 (germline): GTSNPN, SVGIG (reference sequence). The CDR3 sequence is CAWSVGSGLLHGELFF. The CDR3 region has the DNA TGTGCCTGGAGTGTTGGTAGCGGACTGCTCCACGGGGAGCTGTTTTTT.

The rearrangement joins TRBV7-2 to TRBJ1-6, with D unresolved. This CDR3 has 17 residues. The V end was cut by 5 bases, the J end by 0 bases, with 14 bases between. Germline V gives CDR1 SGHTA, CDR2 FQGNSA. CDR3 DNA: TGTGCCAGCAGCCTCGGGGTGTTAAGCTCCTATAATTCACCCCTCCACTTT. It is translated as CASSLGVLSSYNSPLHF.

This clone was recorded at least ten times. The rearrangement links TRBV2 to TRBJ2-7, with D maybe TRBD2 (5 bases). The CDR3 totals 13 residues. Germline CDR1 and CDR2: SNHLY and FYNNEI. Trimming cost V 5 bases and J 2 bases, with 10 bases left between them. The CDR3 DNA reads as TGTGCCAGCAGTCGGGGTCCAACCTACGAGCAGTACTTC. Its protein product is CASSRGPTYEQYF.

The rearrangement joins TRBV29-1 to TRBJ2-7; 8 nucleotides match TRBD1. Germline loops: CDR1 SQVTM, CDR2 ANQGSEA. V shed 1 base, J shed 5 bases, and the junction held 7 bases outside the gene matches. The CDR3 has 14 residues. In nucleotides, the CDR3 is TGCAGCGTTGAAGCTAGGACAGGGACAAACGAGCAGTACTTC. This translates into CSVEARTGTNEQYF.

This chain uses TRBV5-4 with TRBJ2-7, with D hard to call. This CDR3 is 15 amino acids long. The germline V and J ends were trimmed by 0 bases and 2 bases, with 12 bases remaining between them. Germline assignment: CDR1 SGHNT and CDR2 YYREEE (reference sequence). The CDR3 here is CASSLDAGMTYEQYF. The CDR3 DNA follows: TGTGCCAGCAGCTTGGATGCCGGAATGACCTACGAGCAGTACTTC.

This chain connects TRBV29-1 to TRBJ2-2; TRBD2 is a possible D gene (6 bases). Germline CDR1 and CDR2: SQVTM and ANQGSEA. V was clipped by 4 bases and J by 0 bases, with 9 bases between them. The CDR3 runs 14 residues. The CDR3 spells CSVAGLANTGELFF. The CDR3 DNA is TGCAGCGTTGCGGGACTGGCGAACACCGGGGAGCTGTTTTTT.

This clone has just a few counts. The DNA for the CDR3 is TGTGCCTGGAGGAGACAGGGAAGCGGCTACACCTTC. Translation: CAWRRQGSGYTF. The gene calls are TRBV30 and TRBJ1-2, with TRBD1 matching 7 bases. With 3 bases clipped from V and 8 bases from J, the junction kept 6 bases outside the gene matches. CDR3 length: 12 amino acids. In germline, CDR1 is GTSNPN, CDR2 SVGIG (reference sequence).

This clone was detected a few times. The V and J genes are TRBV10-3 and TRBJ1-2, with 8 nucleotides matching TRBD1. This CDR3 has 13 residues. Germline CDR1 and CDR2: ENHRY and SYGVKD. V shed 5 bases and J 8 bases; nucleotides not matched to a gene: 7. The CDR3 loop is CAISMTGVGGYTF. The CDR3 DNA sequence: TGTGCCATCAGTATGACAGGGGTAGGGGGCTACACCTTC.

The rearrangement joins TRBV7-7 to TRBJ2-5, with D perhaps TRBD2 (5 bases). This CDR3 contains 14 residues. The V end lost 5 bases, the J end lost 5 bases, and 15 bases lay between the germline ends. In germline, CDR1 is SSHAT, CDR2 FNYEAQ (reference sequence). The CDR3 loop is CASSPSGSGETQYF. The CDR3 DNA reads TGTGCCAGCAGCCCGTCGGGGTCGGGGGAGACCCAGTACTTC.

This clone came up many times. Other DNA variants within this sample encode the same CDR3. The chain has TRBV29-1 and TRBJ1-1; 7 positions match TRBD1. Per the germline V gene, CDR1 is SQVTM and CDR2 is ANQGSEA. V was pared by 4 bases and J by 5 bases, with 10 bases of the junction left unmatched. CDR3 length: 14 residues. The CDR3 nucleotides are TGCAGCGTTGGCCCAGTCCAGGGGGGAACTGAAGCTTTCTTT. Amino acid sequence: CSVGPVQGGTEAFF.

The table lists this clone with a few counts. CDR3 DNA: TGTGCCAGCAGTGAAGTGGACAGGGGTTCTGGTACGCAGTATTTT. Translating gives CASSEVDRGSGTQYF. V and J are TRBV2 and TRBJ2-3, with 9 bases fitting TRBD1. The CDR3 covers 15 residues. V gave up 1 base and J gave up 8 bases; unmatched junction bases: 7. The germline CDR1 and CDR2 sequences are SNHLY and FYNNEI.

This chain connects TRBV7-8 to TRBJ1-1; unclear D gene. Germline-derived CDR1 and CDR2 are SGHVS and FQNEAQ. Between the trimmed V and J ends, which lost 1 base and 8 bases, there was a span of 14 bases. The CDR3 covers 14 residues. CDR3 protein: CASSLVAGKEEAFF. CDR3 coding DNA: TGTGCCAGCAGCTTAGTGGCGGGGAAGGAGGAAGCTTTCTTT. Filled out from reference TRBV7-8 and TRBJ1-1, the complete variable domain reads GAGVSQSPRYKVAKRGQDVALRCDPISGHVSLFWYQQALGQGPEFLTYFQNEAQLDKSGLPSDRFFAERPEGSVSTLKIQRTQQEDSAVYLCASSLVAGKEEAFFGQGTRLTVV.

The rearrangement joins TRBV7-8 to TRBJ2-3; D perhaps matches TRBD2 (7 bases). The germline V and J ends were trimmed by 10 bases and 2 bases, with 16 bases remaining between them. The length of the CDR3 is 14 residues. Germline values: CDR1 SGHVS, CDR2 FQNEAQ. This CDR3 is CATEGGLFTDTQYF. The DNA for the CDR3 is TGTGCCACCGAGGGGGGACTATTCACAGATACGCAGTATTTT.

There are a few counts of this clone. The J gene is TRBJ2-1, the V gene TRBV9; no clear D gene. This CDR3 comprises 12 residues. Germline V gene lookup returns CDR1 SGDLS and CDR2 YYNGEE. V lost 6 bases, J lost 9 bases, and 13 bases lay in between. The CDR3 here is CASTQNQGEQFF. CDR3 DNA: TGTGCCAGCACCCAAAACCAAGGTGAGCAGTTCTTC.

This chain uses TRBV30 with TRBJ2-2, with D unresolved. V shed 0 bases and J shed 7 bases, with 6 bases lying between them. CDR1 is GTSNPN, CDR2 SVGIG, per germline (reference sequence). This CDR3 is 12 amino acids long. In DNA, the CDR3 is TGTGCCTGGAGTGTACATGGCGGGGAGCTGTTTTTT. It specifies CAWSVHGGELFF. The whole variable domain, remainder taken from reference TRBV30 and TRBJ2-2, is SQTIHQWPATLVQPVGSPLSLECTVEGTSNPNLYWYRQAAGRGLQLLFYSVGIGQISSEVPQNLSASRPQDRQFILSSKKLLLSDSGFYLCAWSVHGGELFFGEGSRLTVL.